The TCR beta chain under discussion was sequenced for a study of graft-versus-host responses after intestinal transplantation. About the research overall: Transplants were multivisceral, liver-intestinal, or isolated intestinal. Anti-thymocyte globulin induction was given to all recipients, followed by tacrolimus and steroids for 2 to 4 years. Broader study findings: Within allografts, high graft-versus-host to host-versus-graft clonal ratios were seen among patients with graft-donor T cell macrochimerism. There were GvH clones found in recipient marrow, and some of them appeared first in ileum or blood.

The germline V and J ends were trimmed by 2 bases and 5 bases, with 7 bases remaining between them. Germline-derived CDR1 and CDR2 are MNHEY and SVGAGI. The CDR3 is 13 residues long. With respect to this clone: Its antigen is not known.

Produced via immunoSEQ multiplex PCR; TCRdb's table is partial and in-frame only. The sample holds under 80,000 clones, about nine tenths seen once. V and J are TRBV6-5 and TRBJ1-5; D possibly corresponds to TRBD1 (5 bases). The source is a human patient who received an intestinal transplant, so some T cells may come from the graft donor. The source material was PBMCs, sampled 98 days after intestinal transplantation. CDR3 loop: CASSYDSYQPQHF. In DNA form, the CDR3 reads TGTGCCAGCAGTTACGACAGCTATCAGCCCCAGCATTTT.